This T cell receptor (beta chain) came from a study of blood T cell repertoires in COVID-19. As for the study in general: Some COVID-19 samples were acute and others convalescent; all came from the United States, Italy and Spain. Sample material is recorded as cDNA or gDNA derived from T cells, B-cell-depleted T cells, or PBMCs.

Authors' analysis steps: For nucleated cells, counts were estimated from reference gene primer amplification. The repertoire was sequenced with immunoSEQ multiplex PCR; TCRdb's copy has only in-frame clones and lacks some. V and J calls plus clone size are reproduced from that table; the DNA served to infer D and trimming. The data hold 150,000 to 200,000 clones, with approximately 74% observed a single time. V was cut by 2 bases and J by 2 bases, with 6 bases left in between. CDR3 length: 14 residues. Germline V gene data show CDR1 as KGHDR and CDR2 as SFDVKD. Sequenced: peripheral blood. J is TRBJ1-5 and V is TRBV24-1; D not certain. The clonotype was recovered from a woman aged 80 or older with acute or convalescent COVID-19. The CDR3 protein is CATSDWGGNQPQHF. The CDR3 bases are TGTGCCACCAGTGATTGGGGAGGCAATCAGCCCCAGCATTTT.